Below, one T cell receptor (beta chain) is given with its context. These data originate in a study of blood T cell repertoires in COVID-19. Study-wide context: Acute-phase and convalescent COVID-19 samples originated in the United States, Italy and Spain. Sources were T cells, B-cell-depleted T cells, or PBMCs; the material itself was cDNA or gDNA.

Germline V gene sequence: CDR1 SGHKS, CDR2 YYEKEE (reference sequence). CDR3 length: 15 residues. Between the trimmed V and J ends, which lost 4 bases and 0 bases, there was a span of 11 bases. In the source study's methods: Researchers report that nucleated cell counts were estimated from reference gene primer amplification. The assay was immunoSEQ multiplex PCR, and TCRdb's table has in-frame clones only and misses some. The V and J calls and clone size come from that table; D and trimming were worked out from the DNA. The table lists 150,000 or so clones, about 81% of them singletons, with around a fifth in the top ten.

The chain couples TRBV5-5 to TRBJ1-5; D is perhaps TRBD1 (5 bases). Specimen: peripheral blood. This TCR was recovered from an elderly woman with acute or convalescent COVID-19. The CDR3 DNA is TGTGCCAGCAGCCTTTGGCAGGGTAGCAATCAGCCCCAGCATTTT. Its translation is CASSLWQGSNQPQHF. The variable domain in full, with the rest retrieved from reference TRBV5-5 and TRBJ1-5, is DAGVTQSPTHLIKTRGQQVTLRCSPISGHKSVSWYQQVLGQGPQFIFQYYEKEERGRGNFPDRFSARQFPNYSSELNVNALLLGDSALYLCASSLWQGSNQPQHFGDGTRLSIL.